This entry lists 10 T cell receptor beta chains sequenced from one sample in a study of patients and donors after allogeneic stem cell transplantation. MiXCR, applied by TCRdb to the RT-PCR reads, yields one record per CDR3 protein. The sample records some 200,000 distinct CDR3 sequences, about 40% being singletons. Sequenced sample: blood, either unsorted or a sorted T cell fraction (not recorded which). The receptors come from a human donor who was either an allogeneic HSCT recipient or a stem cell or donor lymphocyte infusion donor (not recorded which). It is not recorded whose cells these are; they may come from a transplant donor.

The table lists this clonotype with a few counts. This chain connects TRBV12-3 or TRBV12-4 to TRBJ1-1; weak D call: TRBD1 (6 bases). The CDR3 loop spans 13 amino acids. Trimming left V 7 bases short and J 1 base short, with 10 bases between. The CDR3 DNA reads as TGTGCCAGCACCGGACAGTGGAACACTGAAGCTTTCTTT. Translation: CASTGQWNTEAFF.

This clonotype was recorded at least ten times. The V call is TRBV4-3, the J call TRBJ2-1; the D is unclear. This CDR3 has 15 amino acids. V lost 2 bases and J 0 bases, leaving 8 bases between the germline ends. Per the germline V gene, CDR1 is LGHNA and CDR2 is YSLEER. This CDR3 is CASSQQTSSYNEQFF. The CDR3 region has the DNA TGCGCCAGCAGCCAACAAACGAGCTCCTACAATGAGCAGTTCTTC.

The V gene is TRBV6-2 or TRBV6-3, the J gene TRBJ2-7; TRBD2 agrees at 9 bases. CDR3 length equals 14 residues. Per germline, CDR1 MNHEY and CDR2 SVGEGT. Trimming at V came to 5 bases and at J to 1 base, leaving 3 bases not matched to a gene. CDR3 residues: CASSLAGWSYEQYF. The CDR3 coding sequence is TGTGCCAGCAGTCTAGCGGGATGGTCCTACGAGCAGTACTTC.

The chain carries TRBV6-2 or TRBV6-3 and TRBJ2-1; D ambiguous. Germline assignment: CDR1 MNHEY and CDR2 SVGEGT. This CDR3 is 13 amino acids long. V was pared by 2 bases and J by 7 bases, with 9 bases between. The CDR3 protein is CASSYGRNNEQFF. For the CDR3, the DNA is TGTGCCAGCAGTTACGGACGGAATAATGAGCAGTTCTTC.

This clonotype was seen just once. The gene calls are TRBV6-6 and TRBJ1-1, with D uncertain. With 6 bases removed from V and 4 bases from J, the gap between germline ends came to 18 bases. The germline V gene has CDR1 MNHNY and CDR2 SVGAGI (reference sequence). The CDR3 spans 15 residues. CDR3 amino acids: CASSPPGAAATEAFF. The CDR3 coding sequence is TGTGCCAGCAGCCCCCCCGGAGCCGCGGCCACTGAAGCTTTCTTT.

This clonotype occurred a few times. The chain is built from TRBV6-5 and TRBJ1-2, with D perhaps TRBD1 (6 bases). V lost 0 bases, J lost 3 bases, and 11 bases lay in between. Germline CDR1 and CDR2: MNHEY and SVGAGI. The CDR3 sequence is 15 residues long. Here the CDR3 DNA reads TGTGCCAGCAGTTACTCGATAGGGGGGGACTATGGCTACACCTTC. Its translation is CASSYSIGGDYGYTF.

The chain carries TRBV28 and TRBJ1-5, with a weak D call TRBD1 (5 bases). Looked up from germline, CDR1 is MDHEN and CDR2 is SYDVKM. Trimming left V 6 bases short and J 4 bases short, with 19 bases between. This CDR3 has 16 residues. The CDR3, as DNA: TGTGCCAGCAGGGTCGCGGGCCAGGGAGGGAATCAGCCCCAGCATTTT. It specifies CASRVAGQGGNQPQHF.

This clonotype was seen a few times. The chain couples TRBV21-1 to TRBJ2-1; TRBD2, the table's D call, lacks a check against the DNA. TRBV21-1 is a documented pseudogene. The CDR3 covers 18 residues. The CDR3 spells CASSKGGREDLTYNEQFF. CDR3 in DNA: TGTGCCAGCAGCAAAGGAGGACGGGAGGATCTTACCTACAATGAGCAGTTCTTC.

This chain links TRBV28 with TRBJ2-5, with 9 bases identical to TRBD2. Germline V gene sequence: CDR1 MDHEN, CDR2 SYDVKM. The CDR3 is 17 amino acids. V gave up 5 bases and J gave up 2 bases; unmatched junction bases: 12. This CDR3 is CASSHLPGTSTQETQYF. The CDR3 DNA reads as TGTGCCAGCAGTCACCTCCCTGGGACTAGCACTCAAGAGACCCAGTACTTC.

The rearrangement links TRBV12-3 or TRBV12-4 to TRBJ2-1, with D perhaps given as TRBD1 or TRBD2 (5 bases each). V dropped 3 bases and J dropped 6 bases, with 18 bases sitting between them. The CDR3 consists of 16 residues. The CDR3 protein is CASSFHGSGLSNEQFF. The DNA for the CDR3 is TGTGCCAGCAGTTTCCACGGGTCGGGGCTAAGCAATGAGCAGTTCTTC.